These T cell receptor beta chains were read from a single sample in a study of T cells in Graves' hyperthyroidism and ophthalmopathy. TCRdb redid the calling of the multiplex PCR reads with MiXCR, one entry per CDR3 protein. Counted here are a few hundred thousand distinct CDR3 sequences, about 20% occurring once; the ten biggest clones make up 3.7%. Sequencing was carried out using blood. Receptor source: a woman between 18 and 29 years old with Graves' hyperthyroidism. Both conserved end residues are part of each CDR3. The order of the fields is J gene, clone size, V gene, D gene, CDR3 protein, CDR3 DNA. D genes are given only for firm matches. A clone size is listed for some rows: how often the clone was seen (once, few, many), or a class if it is expanded.

>TRBJ1-2|many|TRBV10-3|TRBD1
CATRQGGDGYTF
TGTGCCACAAGACAGGGGGGAGATGGCTACACCTTC
>TRBJ2-7|many|TRBV19|.
CASSLLTYEQYF
TGTGCCAGCAGCTTGCTGACCTACGAGCAGTACTTC
>TRBJ2-5|.|TRBV11-2|.
CASSLDLTGYQETQYF
TGTGCCAGCAGCTTAGATCTAACAGGCTATCAAGAGACCCAGTACTTC
>TRBJ1-1|many|TRBV7-3|TRBD1
CASSAPGQGNTEAFF
TGTGCCAGCAGCGCCCCGGGACAGGGGAACACTGAAGCTTTCTTT
>TRBJ2-7|many|TRBV7-8|TRBD2
CASSLGFPSGGPYEQYF
TGTGCCAGCAGCTTAGGGTTCCCTAGCGGGGGCCCCTACGAGCAGTACTTC
>TRBJ1-1|.|TRBV6-2/TRBV6-3|.
CASNQGGDTEAFF
TGTGCCAGCAACCAGGGAGGGGACACTGAAGCTTTCTTT
>TRBJ2-5|many|TRBV15|.
CATSRVPQETQYF
TGTGCCACCAGCAGAGTGCCACAAGAGACCCAGTACTTC
>TRBJ1-1|many|TRBV6-5|.
CASSYRGDTEAFF
TGTGCCAGCAGTTACCGAGGTGATACTGAAGCTTTCTTT
>TRBJ1-5|.|TRBV20-1|.
CSASGFRARDQSQHF
TGCAGTGCTAGCGGTTTCCGGGCAAGGGATCAGTCCCAGCATTTT
>TRBJ2-7|many|TRBV28|TRBD2
CASSPVGRGTSYEQYF
TGTGCCAGCAGCCCCGTCGGGCGGGGGACCTCCTACGAGCAGTACTTC
>TRBJ1-2|few|TRBV7-2|.
CASSLGGAGYTF
TGTGCCAGCAGCTTAGGGGGGGCCGGCTACACCTTC
>TRBJ1-1|many|TRBV30|.
CAWVRSLLNTEAFF
TGTGCCTGGGTGAGGAGTTTATTGAACACTGAAGCTTTCTTT
>TRBJ1-5|few|TRBV29-1|.
CSVGTGYSNQPQHF
TGCAGCGTGGGGACGGGCTATAGCAATCAGCCCCAGCATTTT
>TRBJ1-2|many|TRBV2|.
CASVLPGRDFYGYTF
TGTGCCAGCGTTCTTCCGGGACGAGACTTTTATGGCTACACCTTC
>TRBJ1-1|many|TRBV6-2/TRBV6-3|.
CASSPGWDLTADTEAFF
TGTGCCAGCAGCCCCGGCTGGGACCTCACCGCTGACACTGAAGCTTTCTTT
>TRBJ1-1|many|TRBV7-9|.
CASSLVRGGTFEAFF
TGTGCCAGCAGCTTAGTTCGCGGGGGGACGTTTGAAGCTTTCTTT
>TRBJ2-2|many|TRBV7-3|.
CASSLTLRRNTGELFF
TGTGCCAGCAGCTTAACGCTGAGGCGGAACACCGGGGAGCTGTTTTTT
>TRBJ1-2|many|TRBV12-3/TRBV12-4|TRBD1
CASSLMDRPNYGYTF
TGTGCCAGCAGTTTAATGGACAGGCCCAACTATGGCTACACCTTC
>TRBJ2-2|few|TRBV7-6|.
CASSLAPGAGTGELFF
TGTGCCAGCAGCTTAGCTCCAGGGGCGGGCACCGGGGAGCTGTTTTTT
>TRBJ1-1|.|TRBV11-2|.
CASSFGSMGRDHAEAFF
TGTGCCAGCAGCTTTGGGTCAATGGGCAGGGATCATGCTGAAGCTTTCTTT
>TRBJ2-5|many|TRBV12-3/TRBV12-4|TRBD1
CASSPQGALYDETQYF
TGTGCCAGCAGCCCCCAGGGGGCGCTTTACGACGAGACCCAGTACTTC
>TRBJ1-1|.|TRBV30|.
CAWTGQLNTEAFF
TGTGCCTGGACGGGACAACTGAACACTGAAGCTTTCTTT
>TRBJ2-5|many|TRBV2|TRBD2
CASRTSSGGSYQETQYF
TGTGCCAGCAGAACCTCTAGCGGGGGGTCGTACCAAGAGACCCAGTACTTC
>TRBJ1-2|.|TRBV15|.
CATSRFLPQAPANYGYTF
TGTGCCACCAGCAGATTTTTACCACAGGCCCCAGCTAACTATGGCTACACCTTC
>TRBJ1-5|many|TRBV20-1|.
CSASHPGNQPQHF
TGCAGTGCTAGTCATCCGGGGAATCAGCCCCAGCATTTT
>TRBJ2-7|many|TRBV6-1|.
CASSEAWGSSYEQYF
TGTGCCAGCAGTGAAGCTTGGGGGAGCTCCTACGAGCAGTACTTC
>TRBJ1-3|many|TRBV7-9|TRBD1
CATSTGTGENTIYF
TGTGCCACCTCCACCGGGACAGGGGAAAACACCATATATTTT
>TRBJ1-5|many|TRBV27|.
CASSLYTYQPQHF
TGTGCCAGCAGTTTATACACCTATCAGCCCCAGCATTTT
>TRBJ1-1|.|TRBV7-9|TRBD1
CASSLAWDSTEAFF
TGTGCCAGCAGCTTAGCCTGGGACAGCACTGAAGCTTTCTTT
>TRBJ2-7|many|TRBV2|.
CASRLGQGPNEQYF
TGTGCCAGCAGGTTGGGGCAGGGGCCAAACGAGCAGTACTTC
>TRBJ2-2|many|TRBV6-1|.
CASSRPSTGELFF
TGTGCCAGCAGCAGACCCTCTACCGGGGAGCTGTTTTTT
>TRBJ2-7|.|TRBV20-1|.
CSARDPDGHEQYF
TGCAGTGCTAGAGATCCTGACGGTCACGAGCAGTACTTC
>TRBJ1-5|many|TRBV11-2|.
CASSLGPSGGNQPQHF
TGTGCCAGCAGCTTAGGTCCAAGTGGGGGCAATCAGCCCCAGCATTTT
>TRBJ2-5|.|TRBV2|TRBD1
CASSDREYETQYF
TGTGCCAGCAGCGACAGGGAATACGAGACCCAGTACTTC
>TRBJ2-7|many|TRBV2|TRBD1
CASTTGTEVHEQYF
TGTGCCAGCACCACCGGGACAGAGGTCCATGAGCAGTACTTC
>TRBJ1-6|many|TRBV5-1|.
CASSLTGGGAPLHF
TGCGCCAGCAGCTTGACGGGCGGGGGGGCACCCCTCCACTTT
>TRBJ2-2|.|TRBV13|.
CASTPPGAGTGELFF
TGTGCCAGCACCCCGCCGGGGGCGGGAACCGGGGAGCTGTTTTTT